These 30 T cell receptor beta chains were all obtained from the same sample, sequenced in a study of Graves' ophthalmopathy and Graves' hyperthyroidism. TCR beta CDR3 amplification used RNA transcripts. HTBI primers were employed in first-round RT-PCR, then a second-round multiplex PCR followed. TCRdb reprocessed the multiplex PCR reads via MiXCR and lists one record per CDR3 protein. The profile shows about 550,000 distinct CDR3 sequences, just under 40% of them singletons. The sample was peripheral blood or thyroid tissue (not recorded which). These receptors all come from an adult man with Graves' hyperthyroidism.

This clonotype occurred many times. The chain links TRBV12-3 or TRBV12-4 to TRBJ1-5, with 9 bases aligning to TRBD1. V shed 6 bases, J shed 5 bases, and the junction held 5 bases outside the gene matches. The CDR3 spans 14 residues. The CDR3: CASREQGAYQPQHF. In nucleotides, the CDR3 is TGTGCCAGCAGAGAACAGGGGGCCTATCAGCCCCAGCATTTT.

This clonotype occurred many times. V gene TRBV20-1 combines with J gene TRBJ2-5; 7 bases are a match to TRBD1. With V trimmed by 5 bases and J by 3 bases, 6 bases remained unmatched. The CDR3 spans 13 residues. The germline CDR1 and CDR2 sequences are DFQATT and SNEGSKA (reference sequence). CDR3 DNA sequence: TGCAGTGCTCGAACCAGGGGGAAAGAGACCCAGTACTTC. Its protein product is CSARTRGKETQYF.

This clonotype was found a few times. The CDR3: CAISETTSLSTDTQYF. In DNA, the CDR3 is TGTGCCATCAGTGAGACGACTAGTCTAAGCACAGATACGCAGTATTTT. The chain is built from TRBV10-3 and TRBJ2-3, with a tentative D call TRBD2 (6 bases). The CDR3 is 16 amino acids. The ends were cut back, 2 bases at V and 0 bases at J, with 12 bases in the middle. Germline V gives CDR1 ENHRY, CDR2 SYGVKD.

This clonotype has at least ten counts. V gene TRBV3-1 combines with J gene TRBJ2-5, with a weak D call TRBD2 (6 bases). The V gene's germline CDR1 is LGHDT and CDR2 YNNKEL (reference sequence). The V gene lost 4 bases and the J gene lost 5 bases, with 11 bases spanning the gap. The CDR3 is made up of 13 amino acids. The CDR3 bases are TGTGCCAGCAGCCCTCCGGGGAGGGAGACCCAGTACTTC. The encoded protein is CASSPPGRETQYF.

In its sample, this clonotype was seen many times. The chain joins TRBV2 to TRBJ2-5; D is undetermined. The V end lost 1 base, the J end lost 1 base, and 7 bases lay between the germline ends. Germline assignment: CDR1 SNHLY and CDR2 FYNNEI. This CDR3 has 14 amino acids. The CDR3 reads CASSEGTIQETQYF. As DNA, the CDR3 is TGTGCCAGCAGTGAAGGGACGATCCAAGAGACCCAGTACTTC.

This clonotype was detected ten times or more. The rearrangement links TRBV6-5 to TRBJ1-6; no clear D gene. Trimming pared 0 bases from V and 8 bases from J, leaving 17 bases between. Per the germline V gene, CDR1 is MNHEY and CDR2 is SVGAGI. The CDR3 contains 17 residues. In DNA, the CDR3 is TGTGCCAGCAGTTACTCGCTACGGAGTAAAGAGGATTCACCCCTCCACTTT. As protein: CASSYSLRSKEDSPLHF.

This clonotype has ten or more counts. This sequence joins TRBV7-2 and TRBJ1-5; 11 positions agree with TRBD1. V was pared by 5 bases and J by 0 bases, with 6 bases of the junction left unmatched. The CDR3 runs to 17 residues. The V gene's germline CDR1 is SGHTA and CDR2 FQGNSA. The chain's CDR3 is CASSPRTGGFSNQPQHF. Here the CDR3 DNA reads TGTGCCAGCAGCCCAAGGACAGGGGGCTTTAGCAATCAGCCCCAGCATTTT.

The chain is built from TRBV20-1 and TRBJ2-3; D may be TRBD1 or TRBD2 (5 bases each). The length of the CDR3 is 14 residues. Looked up from germline, CDR1 is DFQATT and CDR2 is SNEGSKA (reference sequence). V lost 6 bases, J lost 7 bases, and 20 bases lay in between. The CDR3 loop reads CSAPGPQRRHTQYF. The CDR3 bases are TGCAGTGCGCCGGGACCGCAACGTAGGCATACGCAGTATTTT.

The chain couples TRBV4-1 to TRBJ2-7, with TRBD1 matching 9 bases. CDR3 length: 14 residues. Trimming cost V 4 bases and J 6 bases; bases outside gene matches: 7. Per the germline V gene, CDR1 is MGHRA and CDR2 is YSYEKL. CDR3 amino acids: CASSPWTGASEQYF. As DNA, the CDR3 is TGCGCCAGCAGCCCCTGGACAGGGGCGAGCGAGCAGTACTTC.

Of note for this clonotype: A much larger clone is a single base away; this may be a read error. The J gene is TRBJ1-5, the V gene TRBV5-1, with D unclear. This CDR3 contains 14 residues. Trimming removed 1 base at V and 3 bases at J, with 8 bases between. Germline-derived CDR1 and CDR2 are SGHRS and YFSETQ. CDR3 sequence: CASSLSPDNQPQHF. CDR3 sequence (DNA): TGCGCCAGCAGCTTGTCGCCGGACAATCAGCCCCAGCATTTT.

Regarding this clonotype: A much larger clonotype is one base distant, so this may be a read error. The rearrangement uses TRBV7-9 and TRBJ1-2, with 9 bases matching TRBD1. CDR3 size: 15 residues. Trimming cost V 3 bases and J 7 bases; bases outside gene matches: 9. Germline values: CDR1 SEHNR, CDR2 FQNEAQ (reference sequence). CDR3 nucleotides: TGTGCCAGCAGCTTCCGGGACAGGGTATTTCGTGGCTACACCTTC. As protein: CASSFRDRVFRGYTF.

The genes are TRBV2 and TRBJ2-2, with unresolved D. V lost 4 bases and J 8 bases, leaving 8 bases between the germline ends. The CDR3 has 12 residues. CDR1 is SNHLY, CDR2 FYNNEI, per germline. The CDR3 reads CASSVRRGELFF. CDR3 bases: TGTGCCAGCAGTGTACGCCGAGGGGAGCTGTTTTTT. Variable domain in full (rest from reference TRBV2 and TRBJ2-2): EPEVTQTPSHQVTQMGQEVILRCVPISNHLYFYWYRQILGQKVEFLVSFYNNEISEKSEIFDDQFSVERPDGSNFTLKIRSTKLEDSAMYFCASSVRRGELFFGEGSRLTVL.

The V and J genes are TRBV6-5 and TRBJ2-5; 10 bases are a match to TRBD2. J gave up 5 bases and V 5 bases, and 11 bases lay outside the gene matches. CDR3 size: 16 residues. Germline V lookup: CDR1 MNHEY, CDR2 SVGAGI. CDR3 loop: CASSPASGSRWETQYF. DNA for the CDR3: TGTGCCAGCAGTCCAGCTAGCGGGAGTCGATGGGAGACCCAGTACTTC.

This CDR3 is CASSESGAVYEQYF. The CDR3 coding sequence is TGTGCCAGCAGTGAAAGCGGAGCGGTCTACGAGCAGTACTTC. This sequence joins TRBV2 and TRBJ2-7; possible D gene TRBD2, 5 bases. The germline gives CDR1 SNHLY, CDR2 FYNNEI. With 2 bases removed from V and 3 bases from J, the gap between germline ends came to 11 bases. The CDR3 length is 14 residues.

The V gene is TRBV5-6, the J gene TRBJ2-2; TRBD2 agrees at 8 bases. The length of the CDR3 is 16 residues. V shed 4 bases and J 6 bases; nucleotides not matched to a gene: 11. Germline CDR1 is SGHDT and CDR2 is YYEEEE. The CDR3: CASSELAALGAGELFF. CDR3 DNA: TGTGCCAGCAGCGAACTAGCGGCCCTCGGGGCCGGGGAGCTGTTTTTT. The entire variable domain, with the rest obtained from reference TRBV5-6 and TRBJ2-2, is as follows: DAGVTQSPTHLIKTRGQQVTLRCSPKSGHDTVSWYQQALGQGPQFIFQYYEEEERQRGNFPDRFSGHQFPNYSSELNVNALLLGDSALYLCASSELAALGAGELFFGEGSRLTVL.

This clonotype was detected only a few times. This rearrangement joins TRBV19 to TRBJ1-3; TRBD1 might be the D (5 bases). The germline V and J ends were trimmed by 3 bases and 4 bases, with 22 bases remaining between them. Per the germline V gene, CDR1 is LNHDA and CDR2 is SQIVND (reference sequence). The CDR3 length is 18 residues. CDR3 in amino acids: CASSMWGDQGTRGNTIYF. The CDR3 DNA is TGTGCCAGTAGTATGTGGGGCGATCAGGGAACGCGGGGAAACACCATATATTTT.

The table lists this clonotype with many counts. The chain is built from TRBV2 and TRBJ2-7; the D gene could be TRBD1 or TRBD2 (5 bases each). CDR3 size: 14 residues. The germline CDR1 and CDR2 sequences are SNHLY and FYNNEI. Trimming took off 5 bases at V and 5 bases at J, with 16 bases between the two ends. This CDR3 reads CASSFPTGRDEQYF. CDR3 nucleotide sequence: TGTGCCAGCAGTTTTCCCACGGGGCGGGACGAGCAGTACTTC.

This chain joins TRBV2 and TRBJ1-5; D is unclear. V was cut by 3 bases and J by 4 bases, with 7 bases left in between. Germline V gene lookup returns CDR1 SNHLY and CDR2 FYNNEI. CDR3 size: 13 residues. The CDR3 DNA sequence: TGTGCCAGCAGTGAGTGGGCGAATCAGCCCCAGCATTTT. Amino acids: CASSEWANQPQHF.

This clonotype was seen repeatedly, ten times or more. V is TRBV7-9 and J is TRBJ2-7; either TRBD1 or TRBD2 may fit D (6 bases each). Trimming took 5 bases from V and 6 from J, leaving 17 bases between them. The CDR3 loop spans 14 amino acids. CDR1 and CDR2 from the germline V gene are SEHNR and FQNEAQ (reference sequence). CDR3 sequence (DNA): TGTGCCAGCAGCCAGACCGGGGGCTTCAGCGAGCAGTACTTC. Amino acids: CASSQTGGFSEQYF.

V and J are TRBV24-1 and TRBJ2-3; no definite D call. The CDR3 covers 16 residues. V was shortened by 3 bases and J by 3 bases, with 15 bases between the two germline ends. Per the germline V gene, CDR1 is KGHDR and CDR2 is SFDVKD. CDR3 in DNA: TGTGCCACCAGTGATCCCCTGGTCGTTGGGACAGATACGCAGTATTTT. It translates to CATSDPLVVGTDTQYF.

This clonotype was picked up many times. The chain uses TRBV19 and TRBJ1-2; D gene uncertain. V dropped 5 bases and J dropped 7 bases, with 17 bases sitting between them. The CDR3 totals 14 residues. Germline V gene lookup returns CDR1 LNHDA and CDR2 SQIVND (reference sequence). The CDR3 is CASSPGVAYVGYTF. Here the CDR3 DNA reads TGTGCCAGTAGTCCAGGAGTAGCTTATGTTGGCTACACCTTC.

This clonotype was found many times. This chain connects TRBV19 to TRBJ1-2; D is perhaps TRBD1 (5 bases). Germline lookup yields CDR1 LNHDA and CDR2 SQIVND (reference sequence). The CDR3 consists of 14 residues. Trimming took 5 bases from V and 4 from J, leaving 14 bases between them. In DNA form, the CDR3 reads TGTGCCAGTAGTGACGCCCCAGGGCCCTATGGCTACACCTTC. Translating gives CASSDAPGPYGYTF.

The chain employs TRBV5-4 and TRBJ1-1, with no clear D. V lost 6 bases and J lost 4, with 16 bases in between. Germline V gene lookup returns CDR1 SGHNT and CDR2 YYREEE (reference sequence). CDR3 length: 14 residues. The CDR3, as DNA: TGTGCCAGCATGGCGGGGAAATTGAGCACTGAAGCTTTCTTT. As protein: CASMAGKLSTEAFF. The full variable domain, rest sourced from reference TRBV5-4 and TRBJ1-1, is ETGVTQSPTHLIKTRGQQVTLRCSSQSGHNTVSWYQQALGQGPQFIFQYYREEENGRGNFPPRFSGLQFPNYSSELNVNALELDDSALYLCASMAGKLSTEAFFGQGTRLTVV.

This clonotype turned up a few times. The chain joins TRBV7-9 to TRBJ1-6; 7 bases line up with TRBD1. The germline gives CDR1 SEHNR, CDR2 FQNEAQ (reference sequence). V dropped 1 base and J dropped 10; count of bases not matched to a gene: 4. This CDR3 contains 14 residues. This CDR3 is CASSLETGISPLHF. CDR3 bases: TGTGCCAGCAGCTTAGAGACAGGGATCTCACCCCTCCACTTT.

This clonotype was observed at least ten times. CDR3 sequence: CATSRGDTGNTIYF. The CDR3 DNA sequence: TGTGCCACCAGCAGAGGGGACACTGGAAACACCATATATTTT. The V gene is TRBV15, the J gene TRBJ1-3, with D tentatively TRBD1 (6 bases). CDR3 length: 14 residues. Germline CDR1 LNHNV, CDR2 YYDKDF (reference sequence). Trimming pared 1 base from V and 2 bases from J, leaving 6 bases between.

This clonotype showed up just a few times. V usage is TRBV12-5 and J usage is TRBJ2-7, with 8 bases fitting TRBD2. This CDR3 has 17 residues. V lost 4 bases to trimming and J lost 0 bases; unmatched junction nucleotides: 11. Germline V gives CDR1 LGHNT, CDR2 FRNRAP. The CDR3 protein is CASGWTASGFSSYEQYF. As DNA, the CDR3 is TGTGCTAGTGGTTGGACTGCTAGCGGGTTTAGCTCCTACGAGCAGTACTTC.

The rearrangement links TRBV10-3 to TRBJ1-2; D uncertain. V lost 1 base and J 13 bases, leaving 19 bases between the germline ends. The CDR3 runs to 14 residues. Germline V gives CDR1 ENHRY, CDR2 SYGVKD. In DNA, the CDR3 is TGTGCCATCAGTGAGTTTCGATCGGAGGCGGCCCGCACCTTC. This gives the protein CAISEFRSEAARTF.

This clonotype was seen a few times. The chain joins TRBV7-9 to TRBJ2-2, with TRBD1 matching over 9 bases. Germline CDR1 reads SEHNR; CDR2 reads FQNEAQ (reference sequence). The CDR3 covers 14 residues. Unmatched junction bases numbered 4, after V lost 5 bases and J lost 6 bases. In DNA form, the CDR3 reads TGTGCCAGCAGCCGGGACAGGGCGCCCGGGGAGCTGTTTTTT. Its translation is CASSRDRAPGELFF.

The chain links TRBV13 to TRBJ2-7; D unclear. Germline loops: CDR1 PRHDT, CDR2 FYEKMQ (reference sequence). The V end was cut by 5 bases, the J end by 3 bases, with 11 bases between. There are 13 residues in the CDR3. CDR3 DNA sequence: TGTGCCAGCAGCGCCGGACGGTACTACGAGCAGTACTTC. It is translated as CASSAGRYYEQYF. The variable domain in full, completed from reference TRBV13 and TRBJ2-7, reads AAGVIQSPRHLIKEKRETATLKCYPIPRHDTVYWYQQGPGQDPQFLISFYEKMQSDKGSIPDRFSAQQFSDYHSELNMSSLELGDSALYFCASSAGRYYEQYFGPGTRLTVT.

The table lists this clonotype with a count of one. The V gene is TRBV20-1, the J gene TRBJ1-6; D gene ambiguous. This CDR3 contains 11 residues. The V and J ends lost 7 bases and 13 bases respectively, with 14 bases between them. Germline values: CDR1 DFQATT, CDR2 SNEGSKA (reference sequence). CDR3 in DNA: TGCAGTGTAGGGATGTTTCAGCCCCTCCACTTT. It is translated as CSVGMFQPLHF.